A single sample is the source of the 2 T cell receptor beta chains below, sequenced in a study of blood T cell repertoires in COVID-19. The table came from immunoSEQ multiplex PCR; TCRdb's copy has only in-frame clones and leaves some out. The table shows some 150,000 clones, with roughly 81% occurring only once. Sequences were obtained from peripheral blood. The receptors derive from a man in his forties who had recovered from COVID-19.

The chain links TRBV9 to TRBJ1-2; a weak D match, TRBD1 (6 bases). The germline V gene has CDR1 SGDLS and CDR2 YYNGEE. This CDR3 is 14 amino acids long. Trimming shortened V by 0 bases and J by 7 bases, and 13 bases separated the two germline ends. The CDR3 region has the DNA TGTGCCAGCAGCGTAGCGGACAGCGAAGGTGGCTACACCTTC. Protein: CASSVADSEGGYTF.

The rearrangement joins TRBV7-2 to TRBJ1-5, with D hard to call. Germline values: CDR1 SGHTA, CDR2 FQGNSA. The CDR3 is made up of 13 amino acids. With 5 bases removed from V and 5 bases from J, the gap between germline ends came to 10 bases. The CDR3 reads CASSIFEYQPQHF. In DNA form, the CDR3 reads TGTGCCAGCAGCATATTTGAGTATCAGCCCCAGCATTTT.